The following is a TCR beta chain sequence with its context. What it binds is not known. An end of the junction differs from the germline gene, which may be a read error. Co-extraction yielded RNA and DNA from roughly 20-30 mg of unsorted bulk tissue. Over 75% of the cells in every tumor sample were viable tumor cells. This specimen comes from a study of tumor-infiltrating lymphocytes in primary liver carcinoma. For the study at large: Patients of both sexes were 30 to 69 years old. Stage T1-T3 N0M0 tumors spanned roughly 4.2 to 11 cm.

A constant-region primer served to make TCR beta cDNA from around 500 ng total RNA. Each TCR beta library was derived from three nested multiplex PCR rounds that employed slightly modified ARM-PCR. TRBV1-TRBV30 forward and Cbeta reverse primers drove the first two approximately 10-cycle rounds. TCRdb analysed the multiplex PCR reads with MiXCR anew, one entry per CDR3 protein. This sample has 100,000 or so distinct CDR3 sequences, with approximately 78% found just once. Looked up from germline, CDR1 is MNHEY and CDR2 is SVGEGT. This CDR3 has 15 residues. Findings and caveats of the study: Blood fell significantly below tumors in its top-250-clone fraction (p = 0.039).

The source of this sequence is a man in his forties or fifties with primary liver carcinoma and hepatitis B virus infection. The genes are TRBV6-2 or TRBV6-3 and TRBJ2-5; 10 positions agree with TRBD2. The sample consisted of liver tumor tissue from sampling region 3. Indicated subset: tumor region T3, left-lateral pole. The CDR3 nucleotides are TGTGCCAGCTGTCAATTCGGACTAGCGGAAGAGACCCAGTGCTTC. Translation: CASCQFGLAEETQCF.